The present TCR beta chain was sequenced within a study of OX40 agonist ivuxolimab in advanced cancers. Whole-study findings and limits: With doses of 0.1 to 3.0 mg/kg, CD4+ and CD8+ blood T cells had undergone clonal expansion by week 6. Among T cells, CD8+ cells averaged more expanded clones than CD4+ cells.

V was shortened by 2 bases and J by 3 bases, with 9 bases between the two germline ends. Per germline, CDR1 SGHDT and CDR2 YYEEEE. The CDR3 runs 13 residues. As regards this clone: The antigen remains undetermined.

Some clones are missing from TCRdb's copy, which holds only in-frame ones; the method was immunoSEQ multiplex PCR. In the table there are more than 40,000 clones, about 91% of which are singletons. This TCR was recovered from an adult with an advanced solid tumor such as melanoma, head and neck, liver or kidney cancer. Sequenced here: CD4+ or CD8+ T cells sorted from blood, sampled in a trial of the OX40 agonist ivuxolimab. The V gene is TRBV5-6, the J gene TRBJ2-7, with a tentative D call TRBD1 (6 bases). CDR3 nucleotides: TGTGCCAGCAGCTTTGGACAGAGCTACGAGCAGTACTTC. This encodes CASSFGQSYEQYF.